This record covers a single T cell receptor beta chain. This clone was detected only a few times. Its antigen specificity is not known. Base quality data are lacking; no much larger clone is found one base away. TCRbeta CDR3 regions were amplified from genomic DNA using the immunoSEQ Assay, a bias-controlled multiplex PCR. Per the source publication's procedure: The number of nucleated cells in each sample was estimated by amplification of reference gene primers within the assay. Sequence reads were collapsed and filtered to measure the absolute abundance of every unique TCRbeta CDR3 rearrangement. For each sample, productive Simpson clonality was calculated as the square root of Simpson's diversity index over productive rearrangements. TCRdb took over this immuneACCESS table, retaining in-frame rearrangements with V and J assigned. Such tables are incomplete; in checked studies, under half of the missing clones stem from an unresolved V gene, and the remainder is unexplained. The DNA was the basis for D and trimming; V, J and clone size are from that table. In all, the sample holds fewer than 110,000 clones, and 85% to 90% of those were seen once. Less than 4.5% of the sample belongs to the ten largest clones.

This sample was included in a study of blood T cell repertoires in COVID-19 (dated by TCRdb to 2019 to 2021). For context, the study as a whole: Samples covering the acute and convalescent phases of COVID-19 were provided by collaborators in the United States, Italy and Spain. Where available, HLA class I and class II types were obtained from metadata supplied by the sample provider rather than from assay-based typing. A de-identified subject ID, COVID-19 status, age in years and sex were almost always included in the sample metadata. The material from the prospective study consisted of cDNA or gDNA derived from T cells, B-cell-depleted T cells, or PBMCs. The samples were drawn from two sources: the first 160 participants of the ongoing ImmuneRACE study, and 950 to 1,500 subjects contributed by 6 global collaborators. The repertoires were made available in a free public database intended to serve as a resource for research on the immune response to SARS-CoV-2. The dataset comprised deeply sampled blood TCRbeta repertoires from subjects exposed to, actively infected with, or recovered from COVID-19.

Summary of the overall study and its limitations: Clinical and demographic metadata were provided uncurated, with the amount varying by source and participant.

The collaborating institutions used their own protocols to collect whole blood in K2EDTA tubes. Collaborator samples were shipped for TCRbeta analysis as frozen whole blood, isolated PBMCs, or DNA extracted from either sample type. The CDR3 goes from the cysteine to the phenylalanine over 11 residues. Only CDR3 DNA is held: 33 bases, read in frame from base 1. CDR1 DFQATT and CDR2 SNEGSKA are derived from the germline V gene (reference sequence). Between the V and J ends, shortened by 3 bases and 8 bases respectively, the junction contains 10 bases. Source material: peripheral blood. The chain is made from TRBV20-1 and TRBJ1-2; no D gene is confidently identified. The sequence was collected from a human donor in a cohort sampled during active COVID-19. At the DNA level, the sequence is TGCAGTGCTAGTTGGCAAAAGGGCTACACCTTC. Its protein reads: CSASWQKGYTF.